The rows below give T cell receptor beta chains drawn from one sample of a study of graft-versus-host responses after intestinal transplantation. Generated by immunoSEQ multiplex PCR, the TCRdb table keeps only in-frame clones and is missing some. The repertoire has roughly 97,000 clones, 75% to 95% of them found once; the top ten carry around 15%. Sequenced material: PBMCs, taken about 440 days after intestinal transplant. These receptors all come from a human patient who received an intestinal transplant, so some T cells may come from the graft donor. CDR3s include the opening cysteine and the closing phenylalanine or tryptophan. Each record gives: J gene, D gene, clone size, V gene, CDR3 length, CDR3 protein, CDR3 DNA. D genes are given only for firm matches. Only part of the rows carry a size: once, few, many, or a class if the clone is expanded.

TRBJ2-3 | TRBD2 | once | TRBV9 | 16 | CASSVAGGPGTDTQYF | TGTGCCAGCAGCGTAGCGGGGGGGCCGGGCACAGATACGCAGTATTTT
TRBJ1-6 | . | . | TRBV19 | 15 | CASQGSGTMASPLHF | TGTGCCAGCCAAGGGTCCGGGACGATGGCCTCACCCCTCCACTTT
TRBJ2-7 | TRBD1 | . | TRBV5-8 | 14 | CASSSDRGPYEQYF | TGTGCCAGCAGCAGCGACAGGGGGCCCTACGAGCAGTACTTC
TRBJ1-2 | . | . | TRBV15 | 15 | CATSRVGGQLYGYTF | TGTGCCACCAGCAGGGTGGGGGGCCAATTGTATGGCTACACCTTC
TRBJ2-7 | . | once | TRBV2 | 12 | CASNRQTYEQYF | TGTGCCAGCAACCGACAGACCTACGAGCAGTACTTC
TRBJ1-2 | . | . | TRBV27 | 14 | CASSLGQGIYGYTF | TGTGCCAGCAGTTTAGGTCAGGGGATATATGGCTACACCTTC
TRBJ1-1 | . | . | TRBV10-2 | 12 | CASSDGGTEAFF | TGCGCCAGCAGTGACGGGGGTACTGAAGCTTTCTTT
TRBJ2-2 | . | . | TRBV5-1 | 14 | CASSLGGTAGELFF | TGCGCCAGCAGCTTGGGAGGCACTGCCGGGGAGCTGTTTTTT
TRBJ2-7 | . | . | TRBV29-1 | 12 | CSASKSSYEQYF | TGCAGCGCCAGCAAAAGCTCCTACGAGCAGTACTTC
TRBJ2-3 | TRBD2 | . | TRBV6-5 | 14 | CASSYLGGADTQYF | TGTGCCAGCAGTTACTTGGGGGGGGCAGATACGCAGTATTTT
TRBJ2-1 | TRBD2 | few | TRBV6-1 | 16 | CASSEASGGSYNEQFF | TGTGCCAGCAGTGAAGCTAGCGGGGGCTCCTACAATGAGCAGTTCTTC
TRBJ2-3 | . | . | TRBV4-2 | 17 | CASSPKLVTHGADTQYF | TGTGCCAGCAGCCCTAAGTTGGTGACCCACGGCGCAGATACGCAGTATTTT
TRBJ2-5 | . | . | TRBV5-1 | 13 | CASTRSSQETQYF | TGCGCCAGCACACGAAGCAGTCAAGAGACCCAGTACTTC
TRBJ1-1 | . | . | TRBV6-1 | 13 | CASSVGQNTEAFF | TGTGCCAGCAGTGTGGGACAGAACACTGAAGCTTTCTTT
TRBJ1-2 | . | . | TRBV2 | 13 | CASKGHAYYGYTF | TGTGCCAGCAAAGGGCACGCATACTATGGCTACACCTTC
TRBJ1-1 | . | . | TRBV6-6 | 15 | CASSSSPILNTEAFF | TGTGCCAGCAGTTCATCGCCCATTTTGAACACTGAAGCTTTCTTT
TRBJ2-1 | . | . | TRBV21-1 | 16 | CASSKVGTGTYNEQFF | .
TRBJ1-1 | TRBD1 | . | TRBV9 | 14 | CASSGRTGHTEAFF | TGTGCCAGCAGCGGACGGACAGGGCACACTGAAGCTTTCTTT
TRBJ1-5 | TRBD1 | . | TRBV6-1 | 13 | CASRTGNGQPQHF | TGTGCCAGCCGGACAGGGAACGGGCAGCCCCAGCATTTT
TRBJ1-6 | . | . | TRBV12-5 | 14 | CASGLGTRNSPLHF | TGTGCTAGTGGCCTCGGGACACGGAATTCACCCCTCCACTTT
TRBJ1-4 | . | . | TRBV6-6 | 14 | CASSYLRGGEKLFF | TGTGCCAGCAGTTACCTCCGGGGGGGAGAGAAACTGTTTTTT
TRBJ1-3 | . | . | TRBV15 | 13 | CATSSPPVDTIYF | TGTGCCACCAGCAGTCCGCCGGTGGACACCATATATTTT
TRBJ1-2 | . | . | TRBV2 | 11 | CAAPGIRGYTF | TGTGCCGCACCGGGAATAAGGGGCTACACCTTC
TRBJ2-1 | TRBD1 | . | TRBV23-1 | 13 | CASSRDRYNEQFF | TGCGCCAGCAGCCGGGACAGATACAATGAGCAGTTCTTC
TRBJ1-4 | . | . | TRBV10-1 | 14 | CASSGGGIGEKLFF | TGCGCCAGCAGTGGAGGGGGGATTGGTGAAAAACTGTTTTTT
TRBJ1-4 | . | once | TRBV5-1 | 15 | CASSLAGRLNEKLFF | TGCGCCAGCAGCTTGGCGGGCAGGTTAAATGAAAAACTGTTTTTT
TRBJ1-1 | . | . | TRBV19 | 14 | CASSISPLNTEAFF | TGTGCCAGTAGTATATCTCCCTTGAACACTGAAGCTTTCTTT
TRBJ1-2 | . | . | TRBV6-6 | 14 | CASSYGGPDYGYTF | TGTGCCAGCAGTTACGGGGGCCCGGACTATGGCTACACCTTC
TRBJ1-2 | TRBD1 | . | TRBV19 | 18 | CASRDILEGAPPNYGYTF | TGTGCCAGTAGAGATATTCTCGAGGGGGCCCCCCCTAACTATGGCTACACCTTC
TRBJ2-3 | . | . | TRBV6-5 | 13 | CASSYFRADTQYF | TGTGCCAGCAGTTACTTTCGAGCGGATACGCAGTATTTT
TRBJ2-1 | TRBD2 | . | TRBV5-8 | 15 | CASSTWTSGGTEQFF | TGTGCCAGCAGCACCTGGACTAGCGGGGGGACAGAGCAGTTCTTC
TRBJ1-1 | . | few | TRBV6-6 | 11 | CASSYGTEAFF | TGTGCCAGCAGTTACGGCACTGAAGCTTTCTTT
TRBJ1-5 | TRBD1 | . | TRBV15 | 18 | CATSRDPRTGGYNQPQHF | TGTGCCACCAGCAGAGACCCTCGGACAGGGGGCTACAATCAGCCCCAGCATTTT
TRBJ2-7 | TRBD1 | . | TRBV13 | 12 | CASSLGGTGMCF | TGTGCCAGCAGCTTAGGTGGGACAGGGATGTGCTTC
TRBJ1-1 | TRBD1 | . | TRBV5-1 | 14 | CASTGQGGNTEAFF | TGCGCCAGCACCGGACAGGGAGGGAACACTGAAGCTTTCTTT
TRBJ2-3 | TRBD2 | . | TRBV6-5 | 15 | CASSPSGGRADTQYF | TGTGCCAGCAGTCCTAGCGGGGGGCGGGCAGATACGCAGTATTTT
TRBJ2-3 | TRBD1 | . | TRBV6-5 | 14 | CASGRQGLTDTQYF | TGTGCCAGCGGAAGACAGGGGCTCACAGATACGCAGTATTTT
TRBJ1-6 | . | . | TRBV29-1 | 14 | CSVTGSGPNSPLHF | TGCAGCGTCACCGGCTCGGGTCCCAATTCACCCCTCCACTTT
TRBJ2-5 | . | . | TRBV5-1 | 14 | CASSLQDRAETQYF | TGCGCCAGCAGCTTGCAGGATCGTGCAGAGACCCAGTACTTC
TRBJ1-5 | TRBD1 | . | TRBV6-5 | 14 | CASRDRGWNQPQHF | TGTGCCAGCAGGGACAGGGGTTGGAATCAGCCCCAGCATTTT
TRBJ2-1 | . | once | TRBV11-2 | 15 | CASSARPPSYNEQFF | TGTGCCAGCAGCGCACGGCCTCCAAGTTACAATGAGCAGTTCTTC
TRBJ1-1 | . | . | TRBV18 | 13 | CASSPLMNTEAFF | TGTGCCAGCTCACCACTTATGAACACTGAAGCTTTCTTT
TRBJ1-1 | . | . | TRBV4-1 | 13 | CASSSDSYTEAFF | TGCGCCAGCAGTTCGGACAGCTACACTGAAGCTTTCTTT
TRBJ2-5 | . | . | TRBV9 | 16 | CASSADRGEGKETQYF | TGTGCCAGCAGCGCCGATCGAGGAGAGGGGAAAGAGACCCAGTACTTC
TRBJ2-7 | . | . | TRBV4-2 | 15 | CASSQGGTASYEQYF | TGTGCCAGCAGCCAAGGTGGGACGGCGTCCTACGAGCAGTACTTC
TRBJ1-5 | . | . | TRBV27 | 14 | CASASRGSYQPQHF | TGTGCCAGCGCCAGCCGGGGGTCCTATCAGCCCCAGCATTTT
TRBJ2-1 | TRBD1 | . | TRBV5-6 | 15 | CASSLGTGGANEQFF | TGTGCCAGCAGCTTGGGAACAGGGGGCGCAAATGAGCAGTTCTTC
TRBJ1-1 | . | . | TRBV18 | 12 | CASSPGGGNAFF | TGTGCCAGCTCCCCCGGGGGGGGTAACGCTTTCTTT
TRBJ1-3 | . | few | TRBV25-1 | 14 | CASSESKVRGTIYF | TGTGCCAGCAGTGAGTCCAAAGTCAGGGGCACCATATATTTT
TRBJ2-6 | . | . | TRBV9 | 18 | CASSARQAFLSGANVLTF | TGTGCCAGCAGCGCCAGACAGGCCTTCCTCTCTGGGGCCAACGTCCTGACTTTC
TRBJ1-2 | TRBD1 | . | TRBV6-1 | 12 | CATRGAGYGYTF | TGTGCCACCAGGGGGGCAGGGTATGGCTACACCTTC
TRBJ2-2 | TRBD1 | . | TRBV29-1 | 14 | CSVYPTGEAGELFF | TGCAGCGTATACCCAACAGGGGAAGCCGGGGAGCTGTTTTTT
TRBJ1-2 | . | . | TRBV10-2 | 11 | CASGRIDGYTF | TGCGCCAGTGGACGGATCGATGGCTACACCTTC